These 19 T cell receptor beta chains came from one sample sequenced in a study of T cell responses to AZD1222 COVID-19 vaccine. TCRdb's copy holds only in-frame clones and misses some; the assay was immunoSEQ multiplex PCR. The repertoire consists of approximately 30,000 clones, with about nine tenths occurring once and the leading ten covering approximately 10%. This specimen consisted of peripheral blood, obtained 28 days after the second AZD1222 dose. The receptors here all came from an adult who received the AZD1222 COVID-19 vaccine.

This chain connects TRBV11-2 to TRBJ1-2; D uncertain. CDR3 length equals 14 residues. V was cut by 1 base and J by 5 bases, with 11 bases left in between. Germline V gene sequence: CDR1 SGHAT, CDR2 FQNNGV. CDR3 amino acids: CASSLVGGEYGYTF. The CDR3 DNA is TGTGCCAGCAGCTTAGTCGGCGGAGAATATGGCTACACCTTC.

CDR3 sequence (DNA): TGCGCCAGCAGCTCAAGATTACAGGGGGACACTGAAGCTTTCTTT. This sequence encodes CASSSRLQGDTEAFF. The chain couples TRBV5-1 to TRBJ1-1; 8 bases map to TRBD1. Looked up from germline, CDR1 is SGHRS and CDR2 is YFSETQ. The CDR3 runs to 15 residues. The ends lost 3 bases at V and 3 bases at J; junction bases unmatched: 7.

This clone showed up just once. The rearrangement links TRBV6-1 to TRBJ1-6, with D uncertain. The CDR3 has 13 residues. Per the germline V gene, CDR1 is MNHNS and CDR2 is SASEGT. Trimming left V 1 base short and J 7 bases short, with 5 bases between. CDR3 in DNA: TGTGCCAGCAGTGAAGGGGCCAATTCACCCCTCCACTTT. Protein sequence: CASSEGANSPLHF.

The chain combines TRBV7-2 with TRBJ1-6, with unresolved D. The CDR3 sequence is 15 residues long. Trimming pared 4 bases from V and 0 bases from J, leaving 7 bases between. The germline V gene has CDR1 SGHTA and CDR2 FQGNSA. The CDR3 sequence: CASSSQSSYNSPLHF. The DNA for the CDR3 is TGTGCCAGCAGCTCGCAGAGCTCCTATAATTCACCCCTCCACTTT.

This rearrangement joins TRBV5-1 to TRBJ2-1; D might be TRBD2 (6 bases). The V end lost 3 bases, the J end lost 4 bases, and 14 bases lay between the germline ends. The CDR3 contains 15 residues. CDR1 is SGHRS and CDR2 is YFSETQ in the germline V gene. The CDR3 reads CASSSSGLEYNEQFF. In DNA, the CDR3 is TGCGCCAGCAGCTCAAGCGGGCTGGAGTACAATGAGCAGTTCTTC.

The chain employs TRBV28 and TRBJ1-2; 8 nucleotides align to TRBD1. Germline V gene sequence: CDR1 MDHEN, CDR2 SYDVKM. CDR3 length: 12 amino acids. V trimming: 10 bases; J trimming: 4 bases; junction bases outside the gene matches: 5. In nucleotides, the CDR3 is TGTGCCACTTTAACAGGGGGCTATGGCTACACCTTC. Amino acids: CATLTGGYGYTF.

This chain connects TRBV27 to TRBJ1-3; D unresolved. V shed 6 bases and J shed 2 bases, with 14 bases lying between them. This CDR3 region has 15 residues. Germline CDR1 reads MNHEY; CDR2 reads SMNVEV (reference sequence). The chain's CDR3 is CASSKTVGAGNTIYF. CDR3 coding DNA: TGTGCCAGCAGCAAAACAGTTGGGGCTGGAAACACCATATATTTT.

The rearrangement links TRBV2 to TRBJ2-1; 10 bases agree with TRBD2. V trimming: 8 bases; J trimming: 5 bases; junction bases outside the gene matches: 9. CDR1 SNHLY and CDR2 FYNNEI come from the germline V gene. This CDR3 comprises 15 residues. Written as DNA, the CDR3 is TGTGCCAGCTGCTCGCGGGGACTAGCGAACAATGAGCAGTTCTTC. This translates into CASCSRGLANNEQFF. Full variable domain (missing parts from reference TRBV2 and TRBJ2-1): EPEVTQTPSHQVTQMGQEVILRCVPISNHLYFYWYRQILGQKVEFLVSFYNNEISEKSEIFDDQFSVERPDGSNFTLKIRSTKLEDSAMYFCASCSRGLANNEQFFGPGTRLTVL.

J is TRBJ1-6 and V is TRBV6-7; D is ambiguous. TRBV6-7 counts as an open reading frame of uncertain function. Trimming pared 4 bases from V and 2 bases from J, leaving 12 bases between. The CDR3 is 16 amino acids. The DNA of the CDR3 is TGTGCCAGCAGTTTACGAAGACAAACCTATAATTCACCCCTCCACTTT. This translates into CASSLRRQTYNSPLHF.

The rearrangement joins TRBV29-1 to TRBJ1-2; possible D gene TRBD1, 5 bases. The CDR3 runs 19 residues. V lost 3 bases and J 8 bases, leaving 34 bases between the germline ends. The germline V gene has CDR1 SQVTM and CDR2 ANQGSEA. The CDR3 is CSVDLDMKAPGRNRGGYTF. For the CDR3, the DNA is TGCAGCGTTGACCTGGACATGAAGGCCCCTGGGCGGAATCGGGGAGGCTACACCTTC.

This chain joins TRBV6-5 and TRBJ1-1; a possible D gene is TRBD1 (6 bases). The CDR3 consists of 13 residues. Trimming took 6 bases from V and 1 from J, leaving 9 bases between them. Germline V gene data show CDR1 as MNHEY and CDR2 as SVGAGI. The CDR3 loop is CASRQGANTEAFF. As DNA, the CDR3 is TGTGCCAGCAGACAGGGCGCGAACACTGAAGCTTTCTTT.

The J gene is TRBJ2-7, the V gene TRBV7-2; TRBD2 matches 11 bases. Germline V CDR1 and CDR2: SGHTA, FQGNSA. V shed 3 bases and J 4 bases; nucleotides not matched to a gene: 5. This CDR3 has 15 residues. Written as DNA, the CDR3 is TGTGCCAGCAGCTTCGACACTAGCGGGAGTTACGAGCAGTACTTC. Amino acids: CASSFDTSGSYEQYF.

V is TRBV7-2 and J is TRBJ2-4; D tentatively reads TRBD1 or TRBD2 (5 bases each). There are 16 residues in the CDR3. The germline V gene has CDR1 SGHTA and CDR2 FQGNSA. V shed 1 base and J shed 2 bases, with 12 bases lying between them. The CDR3 DNA follows: TGTGCCAGCAGCTTAGTATCCGGGGCTCCCAAAAACATTCAGTACTTC. Amino acids: CASSLVSGAPKNIQYF.

This clone was counted between two and nine times. The V call is TRBV27, the J call TRBJ2-7; TRBD1 aligns across 10 bases. V was pared by 8 bases and J by 1 base, with 8 bases of the junction left unmatched. CDR1 and CDR2 from the germline V gene are MNHEY and SMNVEV (reference sequence). The CDR3 is made up of 15 amino acids. The CDR3 sequence is CASSDLDRGSYEQYF. As DNA, the CDR3 is TGTGCCAGCTCCGATCTGGACAGGGGGTCCTACGAGCAGTACTTC.

This chain joins TRBV28 and TRBJ1-2; no firm D call. Trimming left V 8 bases short and J 7 bases short, with 14 bases between. Per the germline V gene, CDR1 is MDHEN and CDR2 is SYDVKM. The CDR3 runs 12 residues. This CDR3 reads CASVSGGSGYTF. The CDR3 DNA is TGTGCCAGCGTTTCTGGAGGGTCTGGCTACACCTTC.

The chain recombines TRBV30 with TRBJ1-1, with 7 bases matching TRBD1. Germline values: CDR1 GTSNPN, CDR2 SVGIG (reference sequence). J gave up 6 bases and V 2 bases, and 9 bases lay outside the gene matches. This CDR3 has 14 amino acids. CDR3 in amino acids: CAWSITGAGAEAFF. Written as DNA, the CDR3 is TGTGCCTGGAGTATAACAGGGGCTGGGGCTGAAGCTTTCTTT. The full variable domain, completed using reference TRBV30 and TRBJ1-1, is SQTIHQWPATLVQPVGSPLSLECTVEGTSNPNLYWYRQAAGRGLQLLFYSVGIGQISSEVPQNLSASRPQDRQFILSSKKLLLSDSGFYLCAWSITGAGAEAFFGQGTRLTVV.

The chain couples TRBV6-2 or TRBV6-3 to TRBJ2-5, with a possible D match to TRBD1 (5 bases). The V gene's germline CDR1 is MNHEY and CDR2 SVGEGT. V lost 6 bases to trimming and J lost 4 bases, with 18 bases between them. The CDR3 contains 15 residues. CDR3 amino acids: CASRPWTPEGETQYF. CDR3 nucleotides: TGTGCCAGCAGACCTTGGACACCCGAAGGAGAGACCCAGTACTTC.

This chain joins TRBV2 and TRBJ2-7, with TRBD1 matching 9 bases. There are 15 residues in the CDR3. V gave up 5 bases and J gave up 3 bases; unmatched junction bases: 8. Germline CDR1 SNHLY, CDR2 FYNNEI. Written as DNA, the CDR3 is TGTGCCAGCAGTTTGGGACAGGGCCAAATCTACGAGCAGTACTTC. Protein product: CASSLGQGQIYEQYF. The entire variable domain, with the rest obtained from reference TRBV2 and TRBJ2-7, is as follows: EPEVTQTPSHQVTQMGQEVILRCVPISNHLYFYWYRQILGQKVEFLVSFYNNEISEKSEIFDDQFSVERPDGSNFTLKIRSTKLEDSAMYFCASSLGQGQIYEQYFGPGTRLTVT.

The sample holds a few counts of this clone. This chain joins TRBV6-5 and TRBJ1-4; D gene ambiguous. The CDR3 has 16 residues. In germline, CDR1 is MNHEY, CDR2 SVGAGI. Trimming took 0 bases from V and 3 from J, leaving 11 bases between them. The CDR3, as DNA: TGTGCCAGCAGTTACTCCTCGACGGACTCTAATGAAAAACTGTTTTTT. Its translation: CASSYSSTDSNEKLFF.